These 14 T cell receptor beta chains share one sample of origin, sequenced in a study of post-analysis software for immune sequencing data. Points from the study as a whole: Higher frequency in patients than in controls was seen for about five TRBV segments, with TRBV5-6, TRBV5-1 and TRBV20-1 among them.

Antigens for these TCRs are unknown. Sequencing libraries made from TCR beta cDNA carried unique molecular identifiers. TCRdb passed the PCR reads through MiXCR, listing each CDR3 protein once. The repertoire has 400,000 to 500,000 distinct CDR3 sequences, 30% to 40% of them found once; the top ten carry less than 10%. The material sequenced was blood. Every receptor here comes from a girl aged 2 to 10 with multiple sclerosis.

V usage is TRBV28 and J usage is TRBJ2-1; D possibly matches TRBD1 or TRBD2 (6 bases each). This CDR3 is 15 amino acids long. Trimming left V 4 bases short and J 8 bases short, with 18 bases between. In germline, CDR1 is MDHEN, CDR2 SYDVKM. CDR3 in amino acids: CASSSWGATWDEQFF. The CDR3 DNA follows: TGTGCCAGCAGTTCTTGGGGGGCCACGTGGGATGAGCAGTTCTTC.

Here the CDR3 DNA reads TGTGCCAGCAGCGCACAGGGGGCAGTGAACACTGAAGCTTTCTTT. This sequence encodes CASSAQGAVNTEAFF. The J gene is TRBJ1-1, the V gene TRBV9, with TRBD1 matching over 9 bases. Per germline, CDR1 SGDLS and CDR2 YYNGEE. V lost 3 bases and J lost 0; bases outside the gene matches: 3. This CDR3 is 15 amino acids long.

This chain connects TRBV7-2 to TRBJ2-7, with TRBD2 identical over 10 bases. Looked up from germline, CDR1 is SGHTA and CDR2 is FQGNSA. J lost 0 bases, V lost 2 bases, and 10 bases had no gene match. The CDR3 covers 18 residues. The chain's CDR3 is CASSLPSRSGRASYEQYF. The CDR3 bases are TGTGCCAGCAGCTTACCCTCGAGGAGCGGGAGGGCCTCCTACGAGCAGTACTTC.

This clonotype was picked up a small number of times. CDR3 loop: CASSVESSGDSYEQYF. Here the CDR3 DNA reads TGTGCCAGCAGCGTAGAATCATCGGGGGACTCCTACGAGCAGTACTTC. The V gene is TRBV9, the J gene TRBJ2-7; weak D call: TRBD2 (6 bases). The germline CDR1 and CDR2 sequences are SGDLS and YYNGEE. The CDR3 runs to 16 residues. Trimming cost V 0 bases and J 0 bases, with 13 bases left between them.

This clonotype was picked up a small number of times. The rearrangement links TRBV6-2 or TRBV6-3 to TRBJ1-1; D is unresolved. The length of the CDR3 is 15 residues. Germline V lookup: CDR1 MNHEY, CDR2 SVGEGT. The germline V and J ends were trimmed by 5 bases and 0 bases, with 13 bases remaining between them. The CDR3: CASSRLGTMNTEAFF. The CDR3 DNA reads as TGTGCCAGCAGTCGACTTGGAACAATGAACACTGAAGCTTTCTTT.

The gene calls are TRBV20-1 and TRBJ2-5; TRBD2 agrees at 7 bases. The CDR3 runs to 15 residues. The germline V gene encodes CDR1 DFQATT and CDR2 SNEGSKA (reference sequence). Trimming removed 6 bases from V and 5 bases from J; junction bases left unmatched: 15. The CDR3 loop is CSAPVSGRAGETQYF. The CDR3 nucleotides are TGCAGTGCCCCCGTTTCAGGGAGGGCAGGGGAGACCCAGTACTTC.

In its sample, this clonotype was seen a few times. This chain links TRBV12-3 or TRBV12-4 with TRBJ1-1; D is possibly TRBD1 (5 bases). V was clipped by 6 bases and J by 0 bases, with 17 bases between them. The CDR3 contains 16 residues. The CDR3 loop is CASRDTFGAMNTEAFF. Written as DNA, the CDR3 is TGTGCCAGCAGAGACACCTTTGGGGCCATGAACACTGAAGCTTTCTTT.

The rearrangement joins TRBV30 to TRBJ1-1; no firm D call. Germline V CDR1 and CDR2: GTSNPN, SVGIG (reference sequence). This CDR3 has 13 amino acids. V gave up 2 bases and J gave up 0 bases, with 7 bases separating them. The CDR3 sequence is CAWSRTVNTEAFF. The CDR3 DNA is TGTGCCTGGAGTAGGACGGTGAACACTGAAGCTTTCTTT.

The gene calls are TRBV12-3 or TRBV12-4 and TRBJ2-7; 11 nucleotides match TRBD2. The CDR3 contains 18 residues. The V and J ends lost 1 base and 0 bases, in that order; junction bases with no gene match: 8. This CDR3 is CASSLGASGRKVSYEQYF. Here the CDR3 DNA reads TGTGCCAGCAGTTTAGGGGCTAGCGGGAGGAAAGTCTCCTACGAGCAGTACTTC.

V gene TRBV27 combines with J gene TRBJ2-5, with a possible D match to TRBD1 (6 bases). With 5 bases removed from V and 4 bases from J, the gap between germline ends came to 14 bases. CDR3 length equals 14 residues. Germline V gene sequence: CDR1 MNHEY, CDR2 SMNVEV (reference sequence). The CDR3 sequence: CASSRQGLIETQYF. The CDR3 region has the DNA TGTGCCAGCAGTCGGCAGGGGCTTATAGAGACCCAGTACTTC.

As DNA, the CDR3 is TGTGCCAGCAGTGGTGGGGACACTGAAGCTTTCTTT. It translates to CASSGGDTEAFF. The genes are TRBV2 and TRBJ1-1, with D uncertain. Germline CDR1 reads SNHLY; CDR2 reads FYNNEI. This CDR3 is built from 12 residues. V was pared by 4 bases and J by 3 bases, with 6 bases between.

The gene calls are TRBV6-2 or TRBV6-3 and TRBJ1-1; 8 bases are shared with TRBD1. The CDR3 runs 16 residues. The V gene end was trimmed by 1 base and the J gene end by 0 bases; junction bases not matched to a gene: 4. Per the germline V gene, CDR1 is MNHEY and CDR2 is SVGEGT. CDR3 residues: CASSYLSQGVNTEAFF. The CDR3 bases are TGTGCCAGCAGTTACTTGTCACAGGGGGTGAACACTGAAGCTTTCTTT.

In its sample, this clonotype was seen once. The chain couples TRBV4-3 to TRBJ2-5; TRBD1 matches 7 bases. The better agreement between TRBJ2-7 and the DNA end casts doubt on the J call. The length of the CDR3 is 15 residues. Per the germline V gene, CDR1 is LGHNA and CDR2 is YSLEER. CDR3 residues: CASSARTGRSYEQYF. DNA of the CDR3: TGCGCCAGCAGCGCGAGGACAGGACGCTCCTACGAGCAGTACTTC.

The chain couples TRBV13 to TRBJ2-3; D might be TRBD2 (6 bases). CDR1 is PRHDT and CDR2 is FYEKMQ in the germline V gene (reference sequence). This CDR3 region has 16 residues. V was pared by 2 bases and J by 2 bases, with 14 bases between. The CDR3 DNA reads TGTGCCAGCAGCTTACGGGTCGCGGGACCCACAGATACGCAGTATTTT. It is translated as CASSLRVAGPTDTQYF.